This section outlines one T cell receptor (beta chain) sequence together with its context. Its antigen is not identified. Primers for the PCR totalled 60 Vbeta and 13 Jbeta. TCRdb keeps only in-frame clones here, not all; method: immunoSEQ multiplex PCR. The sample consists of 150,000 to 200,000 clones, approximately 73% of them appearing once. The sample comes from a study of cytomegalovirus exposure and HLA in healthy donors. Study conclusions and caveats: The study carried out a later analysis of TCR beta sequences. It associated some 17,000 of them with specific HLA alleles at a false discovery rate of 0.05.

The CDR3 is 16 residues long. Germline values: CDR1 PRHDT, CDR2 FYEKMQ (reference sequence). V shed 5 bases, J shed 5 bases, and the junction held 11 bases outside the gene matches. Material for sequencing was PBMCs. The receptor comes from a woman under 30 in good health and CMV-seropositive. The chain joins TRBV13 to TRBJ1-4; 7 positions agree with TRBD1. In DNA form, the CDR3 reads TGTGCCAGCAGCGGAGCCTCGACAGGGCTAAATGAAAAACTGTTTTTT. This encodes CASSGASTGLNEKLFF.